The 7 T cell receptor beta chains in this list originate from one sample, sequenced in a study of blood T cell repertoires in COVID-19. Profiled with immunoSEQ multiplex PCR; TCRdb holds only in-frame clones, not every one. The profile shows 200,000 or so clones, 85% of them singletons. The specimen sequenced was peripheral blood. These receptors all come from a man aged 55 to 70 with COVID-19, enrolled during active disease.

V gene TRBV7-6 combines with J gene TRBJ2-2; weak D call: TRBD1 (7 bases). The V end was cut by 7 bases, the J end by 6 bases, with 12 bases between. Germline CDR1 is SGHVS and CDR2 is FNYEAQ. The CDR3 spans 13 residues. This CDR3 is CASTQGGAGELFF. Here the CDR3 DNA reads TGTGCCAGCACGCAGGGGGGCGCCGGGGAGCTGTTTTTT.

The genes are TRBV5-8 and TRBJ1-3; D gene uncertain. CDR3 length: 14 amino acids. V was pared by 0 bases and J by 0 bases, with 4 bases between. CDR1 SGHTS and CDR2 YDEGEE come from the germline V gene. CDR3 coding DNA: TGTGCCAGCAGCTTGGAACACTCTGGAAACACCATATATTTT. Residues: CASSLEHSGNTIYF.

This chain joins TRBV7-2 and TRBJ2-7; 12 nucleotides line up with TRBD1. Looked up from germline, CDR1 is SGHTA and CDR2 is FQGNSA. This CDR3 comprises 16 residues. Trimming cost V 1 base and J 5 bases; bases outside gene matches: 6. The CDR3 DNA reads as TGTGCCAGCAGCTTAGTCCCGGGACAGGGGGCACACGAGCAGTACTTC. Amino acids: CASSLVPGQGAHEQYF.

This chain uses TRBV6-2 or TRBV6-3 with TRBJ2-6; D is ambiguous. CDR1 is MNHEY and CDR2 is SVGEGT in the germline V gene. The V end lost 4 bases, the J end lost 2 bases, and 6 bases lay between the germline ends. The CDR3 has 14 amino acids. In DNA, the CDR3 is TGTGCCAGCAGTTGGCGGCCTGGGGCCAACGTCCTGACTTTC. Residues: CASSWRPGANVLTF.

The J gene is TRBJ1-2, the V gene TRBV7-2, with D tentatively TRBD1 (6 bases). The CDR3 has 15 residues. Trimming cost V 6 bases and J 6 bases, with 20 bases left between them. Germline V gene data show CDR1 as SGHTA and CDR2 as FQGNSA. This CDR3 reads CASRFRTVGPNGYTF. In DNA, the CDR3 is TGTGCCAGCAGATTTAGGACAGTGGGGCCTAATGGCTACACCTTC.

The genes are TRBV7-9 and TRBJ1-1, with D possibly being TRBD1 (5 bases). This CDR3 region has 14 residues. V dropped 5 bases and J dropped 4 bases, with 14 bases sitting between them. In germline, CDR1 is SEHNR, CDR2 FQNEAQ (reference sequence). This chain's CDR3 is CASSPQGTGTEAFF. The CDR3 region has the DNA TGTGCCAGCAGCCCTCAGGGTACTGGCACTGAAGCTTTCTTT.

The CDR3 region is CASSGRDRWTEAFF. The CDR3 nucleotides are TGTGCCAGCAGTGGGAGGGATCGGTGGACTGAAGCTTTCTTT. The chain carries TRBV2 and TRBJ1-1; no reliable D call. Germline CDR1 reads SNHLY; CDR2 reads FYNNEI. The CDR3 has 14 amino acids. Trimming took off 4 bases at V and 5 bases at J, with 14 bases between the two ends.